These 20 T cell receptor beta chains share one sample of origin, sequenced in a study of cytomegalovirus exposure and HLA in healthy donors. PCR involved 60 Vbeta and 13 Jbeta primers. The method was immunoSEQ multiplex PCR; TCRdb's version includes in-frame clones alone and lacks a portion of them. The table includes some 250,000 clones, more than 75% detected once. Sequencing input: PBMCs. These receptors were collected from a woman in her thirties or forties in good health and CMV-seropositive.

This clone came up a few times. The J gene is TRBJ2-2, the V gene TRBV18; D gene ambiguous. Trimming stripped 1 base from V and 4 bases from J, with 13 bases between. CDR1 and CDR2 from the germline V gene are KGHSH and LQKENI. CDR3 length: 16 amino acids. The CDR3 region is CASSPLGAETTGELFF. The CDR3 DNA sequence: TGTGCCAGCTCACCACTAGGAGCAGAGACCACCGGGGAGCTGTTTTTT.

The chain combines TRBV6-1 with TRBJ2-5, with D maybe TRBD2 (6 bases). Trimming took 4 bases from V and 0 from J, leaving 15 bases between them. CDR1 and CDR2 (germline): MNHNS, SASEGT. The CDR3 covers 16 residues. The chain's CDR3 is CASSAPTGVYQETQYF. CDR3 sequence (DNA): TGTGCCAGCAGTGCCCCCACGGGGGTGTACCAAGAGACCCAGTACTTC.

In this sample, this clone turned up once. The chain couples TRBV25-1 to TRBJ2-2; 9 bases are shared with TRBD2. From germline, CDR1 is MGHDK and CDR2 SYGVNS. This CDR3 region has 15 residues. With 8 bases clipped from V and 4 bases from J, the junction kept 8 bases outside the gene matches. The CDR3 sequence: CASYAGTSRTGELFF. Here the CDR3 DNA reads TGTGCCAGCTATGCCGGGACTAGCCGCACCGGGGAGCTGTTTTTT.

The genes are TRBV2 and TRBJ1-3; 9 positions match TRBD1. The V gene end was trimmed by 11 bases and the J gene end by 0 bases; junction bases not matched to a gene: 14. Germline values: CDR1 SNHLY, CDR2 FYNNEI. This CDR3 contains 17 residues. The DNA of the CDR3 is TGTGCCGGATCCACTTTACAGGGGGCGAGCTCTGGAAACACCATATATTTT. This sequence encodes CAGSTLQGASSGNTIYF.

The chain combines TRBV7-9 with TRBJ1-5; 7 nucleotides match TRBD1. CDR3 size: 17 residues. Per the germline V gene, CDR1 is SEHNR and CDR2 is FQNEAQ (reference sequence). V dropped 5 bases and J dropped 0; count of bases not matched to a gene: 10. This chain's CDR3 is CASSPARDRDSNQPQHF. The CDR3 nucleotides read TGTGCCAGCAGCCCGGCGAGAGACAGGGATAGCAATCAGCCCCAGCATTTT.

The chain carries TRBV19 and TRBJ2-3; the match to TRBD2 covers 7 bases. The V gene's germline CDR1 is LNHDA and CDR2 SQIVND (reference sequence). The CDR3 runs to 15 residues. The trim removed 1 base at V and 4 bases at J, leaving 5 bases unmatched. CDR3 loop: CASSIGAGAPDTQYF. The DNA for the CDR3 is TGTGCCAGTAGTATAGGGGCGGGAGCCCCAGATACGCAGTATTTT.

This clone was observed a few times. The chain joins TRBV19 to TRBJ1-1, with a weak D call TRBD1 (5 bases). The V end was cut by 7 bases, the J end by 5 bases, with 23 bases between. Germline assignment: CDR1 LNHDA and CDR2 SQIVND (reference sequence). The CDR3 is 16 residues long. The DNA for the CDR3 is TGTGCCAGTAAGGAGTCGGGTCTGGGGCTTGGGACTGAAGCTTTCTTT. As protein: CASKESGLGLGTEAFF.

The chain is built from TRBV11-2 and TRBJ2-2, with D possibly being TRBD2 (6 bases). Per the germline V gene, CDR1 is SGHAT and CDR2 is FQNNGV. Trimming pared 5 bases from V and 6 bases from J, leaving 19 bases between. This CDR3 contains 16 residues. CDR3 nucleotide sequence: TGTGCCAGCAGCGCTCGGGGGATCGACCCTCCCGGGGAGCTGTTTTTT. This gives the protein CASSARGIDPPGELFF.

This sequence joins TRBV28 and TRBJ1-5, with unresolved D. Trimming stripped 3 bases from V and 12 bases from J, with 12 bases between. Per the germline V gene, CDR1 is MDHEN and CDR2 is SYDVKM. This CDR3 comprises 12 residues. The chain's CDR3 is CASSLIGQVQHF. The DNA for the CDR3 is TGTGCCAGCAGTTTGATTGGGCAGGTCCAGCATTTT.

The chain recombines TRBV6-5 with TRBJ1-1; weak D call: TRBD1 (5 bases). Trimming left V 0 bases short and J 2 bases short, with 10 bases between. Germline assignment: CDR1 MNHEY and CDR2 SVGAGI. The CDR3 totals 15 residues. The CDR3 coding sequence is TGTGCCAGCAGTTACTCAGACAGCCGAAACACTGAAGCTTTCTTT. Translating gives CASSYSDSRNTEAFF.

The gene calls are TRBV2 and TRBJ2-7; D is ambiguous. Germline assignment: CDR1 SNHLY and CDR2 FYNNEI. The CDR3 spans 14 residues. Trimming took 4 bases from V and 5 from J, leaving 15 bases between them. CDR3 sequence: CASSVRRQSHEQYF. The CDR3 coding sequence is TGTGCCAGCAGTGTCAGGCGCCAGTCACACGAGCAGTACTTC.

The rearrangement joins TRBV7-9 to TRBJ1-1; 7 nucleotides align to TRBD1. Germline assignment: CDR1 SEHNR and CDR2 FQNEAQ (reference sequence). With 5 bases clipped from V and 3 bases from J, the junction kept 6 bases outside the gene matches. CDR3 length: 14 residues. The CDR3 sequence is CASSQQGMDTEAFF. The CDR3, as DNA: TGTGCCAGCAGCCAACAGGGGATGGACACTGAAGCTTTCTTT.

The chain recombines TRBV7-2 with TRBJ2-2, with D perhaps matching TRBD2 (6 bases). Trimming took off 1 base at V and 4 bases at J, with 13 bases between the two ends. The CDR3 is 16 amino acids. Germline-derived CDR1 and CDR2 are SGHTA and FQGNSA. The CDR3 bases are TGTGCCAGCAGCTTAGGGCCGGTGGGGGGCACCGGGGAGCTGTTTTTT. It is translated as CASSLGPVGGTGELFF.

The chain has TRBV6-1 and TRBJ1-5, with 7 bases matching TRBD1. The length of the CDR3 is 13 residues. V gave up 6 bases and J gave up 10 bases; unmatched junction bases: 9. Per the germline V gene, CDR1 is MNHNS and CDR2 is SASEGT. The CDR3 here is CASSSDRVDPQHF. CDR3 DNA sequence: TGTGCCAGCAGCTCCGACAGGGTGGATCCCCAGCATTTT.

In this sample, this clone turned up a few times. The CDR3 nucleotides read TGTGCCAGCAGCTTACAGCTGAACACTGAAGCTTTCTTT. Translation gives CASSLQLNTEAFF. This chain joins TRBV5-8 and TRBJ1-1; D ambiguous. The CDR3 totals 13 residues. The germline CDR1 and CDR2 sequences are SGHTS and YDEGEE. V gave up 2 bases and J gave up 0 bases, with 5 bases separating them.

This chain uses TRBV7-3 with TRBJ2-2; weak D call: TRBD2 (5 bases). The germline V gene encodes CDR1 SGHTA and CDR2 FQGTGA. The ends were cut back, 5 bases at V and 0 bases at J, with 10 bases in the middle. The CDR3 length is 15 residues. CDR3 in DNA: TGTGCCAGCAGCGCCACTAGGACGAACACCGGGGAGCTGTTTTTT. It yields the protein CASSATRTNTGELFF.

This chain joins TRBV10-2 and TRBJ2-7; D unclear. V was clipped by 4 bases and J by 4 bases, with 8 bases between them. The CDR3 loop spans 12 amino acids. CDR1 is WSHSY, CDR2 SAAADI, per germline. CDR3 sequence (DNA): TGCGCCAGCAGTGGACTGTCTTACGAGCAGTACTTC. Translation: CASSGLSYEQYF.

This clone was recorded a few times. The rearrangement links TRBV4-2 to TRBJ2-1; tentatively, D is TRBD1 (5 bases). With 0 bases removed from V and 10 bases from J, the gap between germline ends came to 10 bases. This CDR3 region has 13 residues. The germline CDR1 and CDR2 sequences are LGHNA and YNFKEQ. The CDR3 protein is CASSQDFQGEQFF. The CDR3 region has the DNA TGTGCCAGCAGCCAAGATTTTCAGGGAGAGCAGTTCTTC.

The chain has TRBV27 and TRBJ2-3; 9 nucleotides line up with TRBD1. V was pared by 4 bases and J by 4 bases, with 3 bases of the junction left unmatched. Germline-derived CDR1 and CDR2 are MNHEY and SMNVEV (reference sequence). The CDR3 sequence is 14 residues long. The CDR3 DNA reads TGTGCCAGCAGTTCACGGACAGGGGCAGATACGCAGTATTTT. Translation: CASSSRTGADTQYF.

The chain combines TRBV11-3 with TRBJ2-7; D not resolved. The germline V gene encodes CDR1 SGHNT and CDR2 YENEEA. V lost 3 bases to trimming and J lost 2 bases, with 8 bases between them. The CDR3 contains 13 residues. CDR3 sequence (DNA): TGTGCCAGCAGCTTGCTATCAACCTACGAGCAGTACTTC. Protein sequence: CASSLLSTYEQYF.